Listed here is a single T cell receptor beta chain. Its antigen is still unknown. The data stem from a study of identical twins. Whole-study results and caveats: Invariant T cells like MAIT and iNKT could partly confound the zero-insertion analyses.

V lost 11 bases, J lost 0 bases, and 23 bases lay in between. Germline lookup yields CDR1 ENHRY and CDR2 SYGVKD. The CDR3 is 17 amino acids. The authors used template switching to add a universal primer site and gave cDNA unique molecular identifiers. TCRdb re-called the 5' RACE reads with MiXCR, one entry per CDR3 protein. The sample has some 900,000 distinct CDR3 sequences; 10% to 15% are singletons. These data were also filed under a second study, of yellow fever vaccine responses in identical twins.

Material: PBMCs. The chain employs TRBV10-3 and TRBJ1-5; D call uncertain. The sequence was collected from a young woman in good health. CDR3 coding DNA: TGTGCCTCTCCCGGACGCCCAGGACCTCATAGCAATCAGCCCCAGCATTTT. Amino acids: CASPGRPGPHSNQPQHF.